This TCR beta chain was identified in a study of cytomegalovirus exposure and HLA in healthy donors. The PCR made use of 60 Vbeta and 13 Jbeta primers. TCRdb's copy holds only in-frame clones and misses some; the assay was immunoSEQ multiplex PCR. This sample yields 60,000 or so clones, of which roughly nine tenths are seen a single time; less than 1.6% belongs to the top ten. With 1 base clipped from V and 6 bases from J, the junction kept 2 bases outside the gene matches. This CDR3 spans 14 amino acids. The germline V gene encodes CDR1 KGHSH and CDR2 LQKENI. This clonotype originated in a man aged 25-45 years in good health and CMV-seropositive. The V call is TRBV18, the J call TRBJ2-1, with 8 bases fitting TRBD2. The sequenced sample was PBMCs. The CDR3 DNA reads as TGTGCCAGCTCACCACTAGCGGGAACCAATGAGCAGTTCTTC. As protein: CASSPLAGTNEQFF. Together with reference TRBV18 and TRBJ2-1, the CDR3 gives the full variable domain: NAGVMQNPRHLVRRRGQEARLRCSPMKGHSHVYWYRQLPEEGLKFMVYLQKENIIDESGMPKERFSAEFPKEGPSILRIQQVVRGDSAAYFCASSPLAGTNEQFFGPGTRLTVL.